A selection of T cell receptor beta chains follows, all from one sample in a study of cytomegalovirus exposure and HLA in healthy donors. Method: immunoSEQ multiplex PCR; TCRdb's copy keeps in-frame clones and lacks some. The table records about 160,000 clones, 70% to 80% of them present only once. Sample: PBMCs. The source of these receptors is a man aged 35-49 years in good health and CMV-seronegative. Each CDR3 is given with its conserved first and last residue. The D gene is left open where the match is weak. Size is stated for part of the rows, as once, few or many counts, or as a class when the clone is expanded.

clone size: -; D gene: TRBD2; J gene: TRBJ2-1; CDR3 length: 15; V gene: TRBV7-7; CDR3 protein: CASSLQASGLNEQFF; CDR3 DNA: TGTGCTAGCAGCTTACAGGCTAGCGGGCTCAATGAGCAGTTCTTC
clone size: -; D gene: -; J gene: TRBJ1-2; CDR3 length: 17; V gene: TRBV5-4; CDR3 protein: CASSLVGRVKGDYGYTF; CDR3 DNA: TGTGCCAGCAGCTTGGTGGGGAGGGTAAAAGGGGACTATGGCTACACCTTC
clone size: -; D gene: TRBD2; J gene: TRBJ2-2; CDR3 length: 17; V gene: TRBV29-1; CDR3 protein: CSVEDNTGGRPTGELFF; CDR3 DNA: TGCAGCGTTGAAGATAACACGGGAGGCCGCCCCACCGGGGAGCTGTTTTTT
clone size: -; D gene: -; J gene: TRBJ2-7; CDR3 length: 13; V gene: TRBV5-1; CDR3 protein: CASSLMGTPQQYF; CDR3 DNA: TGCGCCAGCAGCTTGATGGGGACTCCGCAGCAGTACTTC
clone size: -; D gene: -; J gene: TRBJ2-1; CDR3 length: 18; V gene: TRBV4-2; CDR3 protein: CASSQERGLGTPYNEQFF; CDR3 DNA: TGTGCCAGCAGCCAAGAGAGGGGTTTAGGGACTCCCTACAATGAGCAGTTCTTC
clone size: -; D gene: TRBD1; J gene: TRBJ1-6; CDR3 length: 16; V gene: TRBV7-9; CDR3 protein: CASSRPGQVSNSPLHF; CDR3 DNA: TGTGCCAGCAGTCGACCGGGACAGGTTAGCAATTCACCCCTCCACTTT
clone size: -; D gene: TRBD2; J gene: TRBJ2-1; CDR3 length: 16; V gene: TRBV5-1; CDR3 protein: CASSLAAGGLYNEQFF; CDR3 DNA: TGCGCCAGCAGCTTAGCTGCGGGAGGACTCTACAATGAGCAGTTCTTC
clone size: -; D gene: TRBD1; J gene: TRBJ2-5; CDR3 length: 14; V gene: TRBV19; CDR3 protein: CASSGDRGLETQYF; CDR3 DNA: TGTGCCAGTAGTGGGGACAGGGGGCTGGAGACCCAGTACTTC
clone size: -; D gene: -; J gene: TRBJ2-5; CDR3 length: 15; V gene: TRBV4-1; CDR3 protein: CASSQDPGLQETQYF; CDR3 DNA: TGCGCCAGCAGCCAAGATCCAGGACTACAAGAGACCCAGTACTTC
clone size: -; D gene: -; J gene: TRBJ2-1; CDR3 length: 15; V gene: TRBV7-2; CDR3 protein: CASSLGSTSYNEQFF; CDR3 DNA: TGTGCCAGCAGCTTAGGTAGCACATCCTACAATGAGCAGTTCTTC
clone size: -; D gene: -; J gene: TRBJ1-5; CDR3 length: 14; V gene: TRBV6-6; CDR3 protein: CASRETGMDQPQHF; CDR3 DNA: TGTGCCAGCAGGGAAACAGGGATGGATCAGCCCCAGCATTTT
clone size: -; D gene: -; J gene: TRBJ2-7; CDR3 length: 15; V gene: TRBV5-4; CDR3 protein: CASSLGERSTGEQYF; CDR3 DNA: TGTGCCAGCAGCTTGGGCGAGAGGTCCACGGGGGAGCAGTACTTC
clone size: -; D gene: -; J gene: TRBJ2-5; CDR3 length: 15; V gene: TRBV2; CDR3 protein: CASSEGLGIQETQYF; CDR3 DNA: TGTGCCAGCAGTGAAGGACTAGGTATTCAAGAGACCCAGTACTTC
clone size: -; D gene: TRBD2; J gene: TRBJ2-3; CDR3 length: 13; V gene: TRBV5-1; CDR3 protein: CASSLAGGHTQYF; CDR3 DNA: TGCGCCAGCAGCTTGGCGGGGGGACATACGCAGTATTTT
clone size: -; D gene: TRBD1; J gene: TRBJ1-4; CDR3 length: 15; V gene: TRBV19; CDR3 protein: CATSPPGQVNEKLFF; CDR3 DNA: TGTGCCACTTCTCCACCGGGACAGGTGAATGAAAAACTGTTTTTT
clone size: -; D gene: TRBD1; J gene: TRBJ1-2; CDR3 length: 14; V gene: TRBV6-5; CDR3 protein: CASSSQGAFYGYTF; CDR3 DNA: TGTGCCAGCAGTTCACAGGGGGCATTCTATGGCTACACCTTC
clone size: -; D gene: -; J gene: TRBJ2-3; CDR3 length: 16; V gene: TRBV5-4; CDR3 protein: CASREDYPTSTDTQYF; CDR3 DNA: TGTGCCAGCAGGGAGGACTATCCGACTAGCACAGATACGCAGTATTTT
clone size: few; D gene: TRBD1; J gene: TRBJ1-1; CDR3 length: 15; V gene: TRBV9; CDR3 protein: CASSTRQGTNTEAFF; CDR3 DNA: TGTGCCAGCAGCACTCGACAGGGGACGAACACTGAAGCTTTCTTT
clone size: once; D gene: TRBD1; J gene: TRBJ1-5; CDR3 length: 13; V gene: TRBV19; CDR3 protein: CATRDRGYQPQHF; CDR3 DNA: TGTGCCACGAGGGACAGGGGTTATCAGCCCCAGCATTTT
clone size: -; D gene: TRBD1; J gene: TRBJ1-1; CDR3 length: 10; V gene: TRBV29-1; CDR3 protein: CSGTGPEAFF; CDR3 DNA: TGCAGCGGGACAGGGCCCGAAGCTTTCTTT
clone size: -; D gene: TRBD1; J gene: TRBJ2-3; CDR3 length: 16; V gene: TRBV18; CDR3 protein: CASSPMTGGGTDTQYF; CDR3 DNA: TGTGCCAGCTCACCTATGACAGGGGGCGGCACAGATACGCAGTATTTT
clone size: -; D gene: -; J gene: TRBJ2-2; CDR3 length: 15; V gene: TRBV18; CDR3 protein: CASSPMTTNTGELFF; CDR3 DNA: TGTGCCAGCTCACCAATGACAACGAACACCGGGGAGCTGTTTTTT
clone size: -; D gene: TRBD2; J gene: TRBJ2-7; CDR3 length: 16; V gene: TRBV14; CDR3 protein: CASSPRDRLAGVGQYF; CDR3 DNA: TGTGCCAGCAGCCCACGAGATCGCCTAGCGGGAGTCGGGCAGTACTTC
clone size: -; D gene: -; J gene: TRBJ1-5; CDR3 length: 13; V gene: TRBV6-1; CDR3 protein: CASTAGRNQPQHF; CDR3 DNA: TGTGCCAGCACTGCAGGGCGGAATCAGCCCCAGCATTTT
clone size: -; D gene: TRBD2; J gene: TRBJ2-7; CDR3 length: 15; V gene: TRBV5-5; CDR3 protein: CASSLNSGRAYEQYF; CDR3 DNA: TGTGCCAGCAGCTTAAACAGCGGGAGGGCCTACGAGCAGTACTTC
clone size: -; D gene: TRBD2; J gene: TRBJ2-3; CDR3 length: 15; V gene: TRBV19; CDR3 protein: CATSPGQGLAGTQYF; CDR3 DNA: TGTGCCACCTCCCCGGGACAGGGACTAGCGGGGACGCAGTATTTT
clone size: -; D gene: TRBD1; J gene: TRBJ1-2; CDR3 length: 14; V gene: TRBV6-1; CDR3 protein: CASSTTGTNYGYTF; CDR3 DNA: TGTGCCAGCAGCACGACAGGGACTAACTATGGCTACACCTTC
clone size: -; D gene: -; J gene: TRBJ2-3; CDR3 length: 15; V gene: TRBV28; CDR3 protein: CASSLGPLSTDTQYF; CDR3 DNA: TGTGCCAGCAGCCTGGGGCCCTTAAGCACAGATACGCAGTATTTT
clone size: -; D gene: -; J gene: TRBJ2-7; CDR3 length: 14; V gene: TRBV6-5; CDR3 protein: CASSRRSSSYEQYF; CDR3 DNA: TGTGCCAGCAGTCGACGATCTAGTTCCTACGAGCAGTACTTC
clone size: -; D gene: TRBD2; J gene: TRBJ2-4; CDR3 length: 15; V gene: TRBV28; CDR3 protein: CASTGGYLAKNIQYF; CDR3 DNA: TGTGCCAGCACGGGAGGGTATCTAGCCAAAAACATTCAGTACTTC
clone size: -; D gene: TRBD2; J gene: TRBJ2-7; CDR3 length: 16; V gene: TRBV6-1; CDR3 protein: CASSEPSAGGPYEQYF; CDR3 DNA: TGTGCCAGCAGTGAGCCTTCGGCGGGAGGTCCCTACGAGCAGTACTTC
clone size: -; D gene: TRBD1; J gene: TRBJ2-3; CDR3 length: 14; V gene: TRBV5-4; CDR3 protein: CASSPRSGGDTQYF; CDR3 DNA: TGTGCCAGCAGCCCCAGGTCAGGGGGAGATACGCAGTATTTT
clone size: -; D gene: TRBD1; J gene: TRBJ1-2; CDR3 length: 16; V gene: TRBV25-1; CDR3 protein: CASSPLAGTEGYGYTF; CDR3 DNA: TGTGCCAGCAGTCCCCTCGCCGGGACAGAGGGCTATGGCTACACCTTC
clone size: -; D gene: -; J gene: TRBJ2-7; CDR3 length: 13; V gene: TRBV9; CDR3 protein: CASSPPEGYEQYF; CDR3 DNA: TGTGCCAGCAGCCCCCCGGAGGGCTACGAGCAGTACTTC
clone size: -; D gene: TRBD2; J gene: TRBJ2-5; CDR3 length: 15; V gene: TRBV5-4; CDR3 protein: CASSTVAGAQETQYF; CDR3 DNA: TGTGCCAGCAGCACCGTCGCGGGAGCTCAAGAGACCCAGTACTTC
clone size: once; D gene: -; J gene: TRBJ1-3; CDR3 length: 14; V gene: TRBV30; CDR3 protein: CARLEPGTGNTIYF; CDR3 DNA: TGTGCCAGACTTGAACCGGGGACTGGAAACACCATATATTTT
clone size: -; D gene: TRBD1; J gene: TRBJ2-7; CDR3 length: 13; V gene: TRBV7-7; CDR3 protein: CASSSDRGTEQYF; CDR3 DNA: TGTGCTAGCAGCTCGGACAGGGGAACCGAGCAGTACTTC
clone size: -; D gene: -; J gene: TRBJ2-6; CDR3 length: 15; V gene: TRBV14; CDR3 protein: CASSRGSSGANVLTF; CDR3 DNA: TGTGCCAGCAGCCGTGGGAGCTCTGGGGCCAACGTCCTGACTTTC
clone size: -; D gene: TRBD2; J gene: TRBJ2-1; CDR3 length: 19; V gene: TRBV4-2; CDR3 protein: CASSQELQGTLLAGEVQFF; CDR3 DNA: TGTGCCAGCAGCCAAGAGCTACAGGGCACTTTACTAGCGGGGGAGGTGCAGTTCTTC
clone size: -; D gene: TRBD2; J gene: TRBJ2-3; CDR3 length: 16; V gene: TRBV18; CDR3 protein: CASSPTGTSLTDTQYF; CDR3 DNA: TGTGCCAGCTCACCAACCGGGACTAGCCTGACAGATACGCAGTATTTT